Reported below is one TCR beta chain. Its antigen remains undetermined. The sample holds no much larger clone one base away, and base qualities are not on file. This specimen comes from a study of shared clonotypes between healthy human individuals (dated by TCRdb to the early 2020s). Background for the entire study: Three men and a couple of women, aged 18 to 49 years, made up the cohort. Each donor's leukapheresis produced roughly between about 0.8 and 10 billion PBMCs. To estimate repertoire size and how much clonotype sharing occurs between individuals, the study deeply sequenced the blood TCR repertoires of a handful of healthy adults. To increase sequencing depth and limit assay-specific biases, different laboratories used diverse techniques to prepare libraries and sequence TCR repertoires. Per donor, three plates each were used for CD4 naive and CD4 memory, two for CD8 naive, and one for CD8 memory.

CD8 naive samples were CD45RO-negative cells positively selected for CCR7, giving a CD45RA+CCR7+ population that excluded TemRA cells. Donors were healthy HIV-negative adults with no recently reported acute infections or vaccinations. Only Caucasian adults living in Nashville, Tennessee, USA were represented among the donors. After blood collection by leukapheresis, PBMCs were isolated using Ficoll-Histopaque density gradient centrifugation and then cryopreserved in the vapor phase of liquid nitrogen. Analytical flow cytometry was used to check the purity and quantity of each magnetically sorted T cell population. Each sorted fraction had its genomic DNA isolated and then quantified by UV absorbance on a Nanodrop 2000c. Including cysteine and phenylalanine, the CDR3 has 19 amino acids. The sequence is cut down to CDR3 DNA, 57 bases in frame from base 1. The germline V gene sets CDR1 to KGHSY and CDR2 to FQNENV. V ends up 1 base short and J 0 bases short, with an unmatched junction base count of 12.

TCR CDR3 regions were amplified from genomic DNA by multiplex PCR using the deep immunoSEQ assay. Extracted genomic DNA from each cell subset was spread evenly across all wells of several immunoSEQ 96-well plates, with each plate serving as a replicate. For sorted subsets, approximately 200 ng of genomic DNA, equivalent to about 30,000 T cell genomes, went into each replicate PCR. The purified libraries were quantified using a Qubit 3.0 fluorometer, sized with a Bioanalyzer 2100, and then quantified again using the KAPA Library Quantification kit. Every immunoSEQ 96-well plate was sequenced on a dedicated single-read 150-cycle Illumina NextSeq 550 flow cell. The study's processing was this. The immunoSEQ output contained only junctional sequences without quality scores, so filtering could not match that applied to full-length reads. To assign V/J genes and CDR3, sequences were annotated against IMGT germline references using PyIR, a Python wrapper for IgBLAST v1.9. Reads were removed for weak V/J assignments (E-value above 1e-6), missing CDR3, stop codons, out-of-frame junctions, or ambiguous translated residues. V3J clonotypes were defined as sequences sharing the same inferred V gene, J gene, and CDR3 amino acid sequence. To compute the percentage overlap between repertoires, the number of shared unique clonotypes was divided by the size of the smaller repertoire. Repertoire richness was assessed with RTK rarefaction, the Chao1 estimator, and Recon v2.1 estimates of unobserved clonotypes. OLGA was used to compute generation probabilities for all TCRbeta clonotypes that the gDNA method yielded from several donors. Drawn from immuneACCESS, this table holds only the in-frame rearrangements with V and J called that TCRdb kept. Clones are partly lost; checked studies trace under half to an unresolved V gene and leave the rest unexplained. V and J calls and clone size are those listed in that table; D and trimming were worked out from the DNA. The sample contains about 2.1 million clones, 93% of them found a single time. Clones ranked in the top ten supply about 1.8% of the sample.

Overall results and qualifications from the work: Rarefaction of sorted-subset datasets indicated incomplete sequencing despite the large sequencing depth. Only blood was sampled, and tissue TCR repertoires likely differ from those in blood. Pairwise subsampling led to the expectation that sequencing depth would affect the degree of clonotype sharing among donors. The small number of donors limited the genetic and exposure-history diversity represented. Higher generation probabilities were observed for clonotypes shared by all four sorted-subset donors than for non-shared clonotypes. Naive subsets generally had larger estimated clonotype richness than memory subsets. When a few donors were compared, the shared fraction of clonotypes was 5% to 6.5% for naive CD4, around 3.5% for naive CD8, more than 2% for memory CD4, and under 0.5% for memory CD8.

Source material: naive CD8+ T cells from PBMCs. The sample's cell subset or site label, decoded: CD45RA+CCR7+. The rearranged chain carries TRBV16 and TRBJ1-5, with TRBD1 identical over 7 junction bases. The TCR sequence derives from a man between 18 and 35 years old in good health. Some clones in this sample may be carry-over from other donors' samples. The CDR3 reads as follows: CASSQWRQGPDNSNQPQHF. In nucleotides, the sequence is TGTGCCAGCAGCCAATGGAGACAGGGACCAGACAATAGCAATCAGCCCCAGCATTTT.